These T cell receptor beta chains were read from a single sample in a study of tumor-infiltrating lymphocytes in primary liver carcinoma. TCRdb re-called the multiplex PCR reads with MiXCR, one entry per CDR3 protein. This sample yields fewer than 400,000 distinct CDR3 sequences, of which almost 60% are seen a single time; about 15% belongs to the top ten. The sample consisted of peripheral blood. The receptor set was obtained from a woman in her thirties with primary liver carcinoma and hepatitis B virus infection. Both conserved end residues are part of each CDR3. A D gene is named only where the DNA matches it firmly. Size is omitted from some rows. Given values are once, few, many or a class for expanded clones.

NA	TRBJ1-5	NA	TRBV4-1	TGCGCCAGCAGCCAAGAGATGTGGGCCCGCAATCAGCCCCAGCATTTT	CASSQEMWARNQPQHF
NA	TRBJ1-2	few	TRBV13	TGTGCCAGCAGCTCCTCCGACGGGAGACGAGACTATGGCTACACCTTC	CASSSSDGRRDYGYTF
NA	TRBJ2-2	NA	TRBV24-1	TGTGCCACCAGTGACCACCTGGGACGAAGCGGTACAGGGGAGCTGTTTTTT	CATSDHLGRSGTGELFF
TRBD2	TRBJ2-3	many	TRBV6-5	TGTGCCAGCAGTCGGGAAGCGGGAGCGACTAATACGCAGTATTTT	CASSREAGATNTQYF
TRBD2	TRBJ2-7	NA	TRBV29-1	TGCAGCGTTACCAGCGGGAGCCGCTACGAGCGGTACTTC	CSVTSGSRYERYF
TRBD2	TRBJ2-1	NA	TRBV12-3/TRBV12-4	TGTGCCAGCAGTCCTAGCGGGAGGGTCGTCGCGGGCTCCTACAGTGAGCAGTTCTTC	CASSPSGRVVAGSYSEQFF
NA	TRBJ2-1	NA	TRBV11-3	TGTGCCAGCAGTCCGAGATGGGGGGACAATGGGCAGTTCTTC	CASSPRWGDNGQFF
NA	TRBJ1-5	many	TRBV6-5	TGTGCCAGCAGTTGGGGGTTGAATCAGCCCCAGCATTTT	CASSWGLNQPQHF
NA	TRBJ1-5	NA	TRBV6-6	TGTGCCATCCGCCGGGGTAGCAATCAGCCCCAGCATTTT	CAIRRGSNQPQHF
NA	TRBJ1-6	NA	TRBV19	TGTGCCAGTAGTATTGGACGGTCAAATTCACCCCTCCACTTT	CASSIGRSNSPLHF
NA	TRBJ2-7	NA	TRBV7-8	TGTGCCAGCAGCTTTAATGGGAGAGCCTACGAGCAGTACTTC	CASSFNGRAYEQYF
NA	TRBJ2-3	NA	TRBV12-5	TGTGCTAGTGGTCCGAAGGCAAGCACAGATACGCAGTATTTT	CASGPKASTDTQYF
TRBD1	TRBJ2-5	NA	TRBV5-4	TGTGCCAGCAGTAGGACAGGGGACGCGGAGACCCAGTACTTC	CASSRTGDAETQYF
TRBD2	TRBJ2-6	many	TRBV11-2	TGTGCCAGCAGCTCCCCCCGACTAGCGCTTGGGGCCAACGTCCTGACTTTC	CASSSPRLALGANVLTF
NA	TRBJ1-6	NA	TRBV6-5	TGTGCCAGCTGGGGGGTGAGTTCACCCCTCCACTTT	CASWGVSSPLHF
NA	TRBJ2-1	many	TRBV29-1	TGCAGCGTTATGAGTGACAGCCACAATGAGCAGTTCTTC	CSVMSDSHNEQFF
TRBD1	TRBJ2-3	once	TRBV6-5	TGTGCCAGCAGTTACGGGGTTACAGGGGACATGGATACGCAGTATTTT	CASSYGVTGDMDTQYF
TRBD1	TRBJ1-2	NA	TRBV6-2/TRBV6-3	TGTACCAGCAGAAATAACAGGGGGATTAACTATGGCTACACCTTC	CTSRNNRGINYGYTF
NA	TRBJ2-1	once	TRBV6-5	TGTGCCAGCAGTTATCGGCTATCGGGAGTCCATGAGCAGTTCTTC	CASSYRLSGVHEQFF
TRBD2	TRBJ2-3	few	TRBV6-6	TGTGCCAGCAGTTTTGGGCTAGCGGGTTCCACAGATACGCAGTATTTT	CASSFGLAGSTDTQYF
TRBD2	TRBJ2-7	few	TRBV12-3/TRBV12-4	TGTGCCAGCAGTTCTAGCGGGAGTAACGAGCAGTACTTC	CASSSSGSNEQYF
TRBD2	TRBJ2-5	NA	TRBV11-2	TGTGCCAGCAGTTCTACACGGACTAGCCAGGAGACCCAGTACTTC	CASSSTRTSQETQYF
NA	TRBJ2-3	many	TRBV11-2	TGTGCCAGCAGCTTAGGTTATGGGACCCAGGCAGATACGCAGTATTTT	CASSLGYGTQADTQYF
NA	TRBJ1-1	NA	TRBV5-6	TGTGCCAACAGCTTAGGGGATGGGAACACTGAAGCTTTCTTT	CANSLGDGNTEAFF
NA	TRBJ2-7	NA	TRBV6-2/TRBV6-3	TGTGCCAGCAAGGGTCAGGCGGGACGCTACGAGCAGTACTTC	CASKGQAGRYEQYF
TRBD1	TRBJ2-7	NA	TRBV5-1	TGCGCCAGCCGTAACCGGGACAGCTCCTACGAGCAGTACTTC	CASRNRDSSYEQYF
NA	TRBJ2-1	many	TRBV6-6	TGTGCCAGCAGCGTGGACAGCGAGAAGCAGTTCTTC	CASSVDSEKQFF
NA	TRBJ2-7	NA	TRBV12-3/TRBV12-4	TGTGCCAGCAGCAGGACATTTCGGTACGAGCAGTACTTC	CASSRTFRYEQYF
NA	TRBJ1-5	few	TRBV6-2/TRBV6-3	TGTGCCAGCAGGCGCCCCCAGGGGAAGCCCCAGCATTTT	CASRRPQGKPQHF
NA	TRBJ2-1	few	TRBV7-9	TGTGCCAGCAGCTTACCGGCTGGCGGAGTTAACTCCTACAATGAGCAGTTCTTC	CASSLPAGGVNSYNEQFF
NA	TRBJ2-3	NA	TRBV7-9	TGTGCCAGCAGCCCAAATAGTGGAGATACGCAGTATTTT	CASSPNSGDTQYF
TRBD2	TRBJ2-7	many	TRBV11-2	TGTGCCAGCAGCTTAGAGGGAGCGGGATCCCACGAGCAGTACTTC	CASSLEGAGSHEQYF
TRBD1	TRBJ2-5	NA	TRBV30	TGTGCCTGGGACAGGGGGCGAGAGACCCAGTACTTC	CAWDRGRETQYF
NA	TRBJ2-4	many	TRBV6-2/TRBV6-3	TGTGCCAGCAGCCAGATACAGGGTTACAAAAACATTCAGTACTTC	CASSQIQGYKNIQYF
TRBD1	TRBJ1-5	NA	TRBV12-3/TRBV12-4	TGTGCCAGCAGACCAAACCAGGGGGCGAATCAGCCCCAGCATTTT	CASRPNQGANQPQHF
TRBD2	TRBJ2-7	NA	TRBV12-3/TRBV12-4	TGTGCCAGCAGTCAGGTACTAGCGGCCTACGAGCAGTACTTC	CASSQVLAAYEQYF
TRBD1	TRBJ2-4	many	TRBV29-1	TGCAGCGTGACAGGGCCCCCGGGGCTGCAAAACATTCAGTACTTC	CSVTGPPGLQNIQYF
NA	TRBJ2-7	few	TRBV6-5	TGTGCCAGCAGTTACGGGCAAGAGCAGTACTTC	CASSYGQEQYF
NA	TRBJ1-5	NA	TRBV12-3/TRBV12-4	TGTGCCAGCATTACAGGGACGGCTCAACCCCAGCATTTT	CASITGTAQPQHF
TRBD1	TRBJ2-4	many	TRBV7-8	TGTGCCAGCAGCTTCGTACCACAGGGGGACAGCGACATTCAGTACTTC	CASSFVPQGDSDIQYF
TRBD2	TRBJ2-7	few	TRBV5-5	TGTGCCAGCAGCTTGGGGGAGGGCCCCAGGGTCTACGAGCAGTACTTC	CASSLGEGPRVYEQYF
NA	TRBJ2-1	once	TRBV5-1	TGCGCCAGCAGCTTTAACAGTCCTGAGGAGTTCTTC	CASSFNSPEEFF
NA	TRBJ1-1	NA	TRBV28	TGTGCCAGCAGCCCCCATATGATAAACACTGAAGCTTTCTTT	CASSPHMINTEAFF
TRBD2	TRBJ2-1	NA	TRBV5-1	TGCGCCAGCAGCTTGGTTGCCGGGAGGTCCTACAATGAGCAGTTCTTC	CASSLVAGRSYNEQFF
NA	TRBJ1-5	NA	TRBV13	TGTGCCAGCAGCCCAGGGGCCGGGACCCGCGCCGGTAGTCAGCCCCAGCATTTT	CASSPGAGTRAGSQPQHF
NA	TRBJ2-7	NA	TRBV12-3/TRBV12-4	TGTGCCAGCAGTTTAGCGGCAGCAGCCGAGCAGTACTTC	CASSLAAAAEQYF
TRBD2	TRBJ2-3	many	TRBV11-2	TGTGCCAGCAGCCGCGGACTAGCGGAAGATACGCAGTATTTT	CASSRGLAEDTQYF
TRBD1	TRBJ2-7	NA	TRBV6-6	TGTGCCAGCAGTCGACCGGGACAGGGGCTCGAGCAGTACTTC	CASSRPGQGLEQYF
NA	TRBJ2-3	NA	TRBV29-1	TGCAGTGTTGTTTTTGTGGAGGGAGTCACAGATACGCAGTATTTT	CSVVFVEGVTDTQYF